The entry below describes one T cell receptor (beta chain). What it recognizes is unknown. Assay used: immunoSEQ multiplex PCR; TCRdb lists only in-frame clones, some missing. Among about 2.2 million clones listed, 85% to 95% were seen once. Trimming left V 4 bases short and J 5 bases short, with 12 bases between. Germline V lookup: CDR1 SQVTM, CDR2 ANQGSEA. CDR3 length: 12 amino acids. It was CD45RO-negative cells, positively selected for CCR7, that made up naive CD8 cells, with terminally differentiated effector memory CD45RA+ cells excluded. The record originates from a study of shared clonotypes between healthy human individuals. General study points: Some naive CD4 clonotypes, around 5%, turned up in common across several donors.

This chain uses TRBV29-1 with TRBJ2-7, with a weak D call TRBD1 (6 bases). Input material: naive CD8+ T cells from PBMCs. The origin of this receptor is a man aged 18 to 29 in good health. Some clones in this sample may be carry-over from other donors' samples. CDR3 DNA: TGCAGCGTTGCGAATGGGGGCCACGAGCAGTACTTC. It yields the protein CSVANGGHEQYF.